This T cell receptor (beta chain) derives from a study of blood T cell repertoires in COVID-19. Looking at the study overall: Whether acute or convalescent, the COVID-19 samples came from the United States, Italy and Spain. Sample material is recorded as cDNA or gDNA derived from T cells, B-cell-depleted T cells, or PBMCs.

The authors' processing: Reference gene primers were amplified, and this amplification served to estimate nucleated cell counts. Sequencing used immunoSEQ multiplex PCR; TCRdb keeps in-frame clones, though not all of them. V, J and clone size derive from that table, while D and trimming were established from the DNA sequence. The sample shows around 170,000 clones, around 83% of them seen only once. V lost 0 bases to trimming and J lost 0 bases; unmatched junction nucleotides: 2. The germline V gene has CDR1 SGHRS and CDR2 YFSETQ. The CDR3 covers 15 residues. The chain employs TRBV5-1 and TRBJ2-5, with 7 bases lining up with TRBD1. The sequenced material came from peripheral blood. This TCR derives from a woman in her 40s with acute or convalescent COVID-19. For the CDR3, the DNA is TGCGCCAGCAGCTTGGTCGGGACAGACCAAGAGACCCAGTACTTC. Protein: CASSLVGTDQETQYF.